A selection of T cell receptor beta chains follows, all from one sample in a study of cytomegalovirus exposure and HLA in healthy donors. Assay used: immunoSEQ multiplex PCR; TCRdb lists only in-frame clones, some missing. The table shows 160,000 or so clones, with approximately 80% occurring only once. Sequencing was done on a sample of PBMCs. These receptors came from a woman between 45 and 65 years old in good health and CMV-seronegative. The CDR3 runs from the conserved cysteine through the conserved F or W. D genes are given only for firm matches. Expanded clones get a size class; other rows say once, few or many, or leave the size out.

j_call,clone_size,d_call,v_call,cdr3_nt,cdr3_aa
TRBJ1-2,.,.,TRBV5-1,TGCGCCAGCAGCTTGGGCGGCGACTATGGCTACACCTTC,CASSLGGDYGYTF
TRBJ2-6,.,.,TRBV28,TGTGCCAGCAGAGGCTGGACAGGAGGGTCGTCTGGGGCCAACGTCCTGACTTTC,CASRGWTGGSSGANVLTF
TRBJ2-1,.,TRBD2,TRBV7-9,TGTGCCAGCAGCTTAGGTAGCGGGGAGACCTACAATGAGCAGTTCTTC,CASSLGSGETYNEQFF
TRBJ2-5,few,.,TRBV7-9,TGTGCCAGCAGCCCAGAGGGCCAAGAGACCCAGTACTTC,CASSPEGQETQYF
TRBJ1-1,.,.,TRBV9,TGTGCCAGCAGCGACCCACAGACCTTGAACACTGAAGCTTTCTTT,CASSDPQTLNTEAFF
TRBJ2-1,.,.,TRBV5-6,TGTGCCAGCAGCTCAGGCTCCTACAATGAGCAGTTCTTC,CASSSGSYNEQFF
TRBJ1-5,.,.,TRBV5-6,TGTGCCAGCAGCTTGAACCAGGGCCGTCAGCCCCAGCATTTT,CASSLNQGRQPQHF
TRBJ2-1,.,TRBD2,TRBV29-1,TGCAGTTACCCTGGGACTAGCGGGATTAGCTCCTACAATGAGCAGTTCTTC,CSYPGTSGISSYNEQFF
TRBJ2-5,.,.,TRBV5-1,TGCGCCAGCAGCTTGGAGGCAGGGGAGCACGAGACCCAGTACTTC,CASSLEAGEHETQYF
TRBJ1-5,.,TRBD1,TRBV10-2,TGCGCCAGCAGTGTCGCCGGGACAGGGAGCCAGCCCCAGCATTTT,CASSVAGTGSQPQHF
TRBJ1-6,few,.,TRBV5-6,TGTGCCAGCAGCCCGGCGCGCAGGCTAAATTCACCCCTCCACTTT,CASSPARRLNSPLHF
TRBJ2-7,.,TRBD1,TRBV11-2,TGTGCCAGCAGCCAAACAGGGGGAAATTTCTACGAGCAGTACTTC,CASSQTGGNFYEQYF
TRBJ1-1,.,TRBD1,TRBV29-1,TGCAGCATCCGACAGGGGGAAGGCACTGAAGCTTTCTTT,CSIRQGEGTEAFF
TRBJ2-7,.,.,TRBV7-2,TGTGCCAGCAGCTTTTCTGTCGGGTACGAGCAGTACTTC,CASSFSVGYEQYF
TRBJ1-2,.,TRBD1,TRBV19,TGTGCCAGTAGTGGATCCCCCGGGGCCCGACAGGGCAGCTATGGCTACACCTTC,CASSGSPGARQGSYGYTF
TRBJ1-4,.,.,TRBV19,TGTGCCAGTGTTGGAGGGGTTTCCTTCGGAAAACTGTTTTTT,CASVGGVSFGKLFF
TRBJ2-3,few,.,TRBV18,TGTGCCAGCTCACCAGACTCCCACACAGATACGCAGTATTTT,CASSPDSHTDTQYF
TRBJ1-2,once,TRBD1,TRBV7-9,TGTGCCAGCAGCTTAGGGACAGGGGATAACTATGGCTACACCTTC,CASSLGTGDNYGYTF
TRBJ2-5,.,TRBD2,TRBV7-9,TGTGCCAGCAGCCAGGAACAGCGGGGGGCGTACCAAGAGACCCAGTACTTC,CASSQEQRGAYQETQYF
TRBJ1-3,.,.,TRBV7-9,TGTTCCAGCAGCTCCCCAGGCGGAAACACCATATATTTT,CSSSSPGGNTIYF
TRBJ1-1,few,.,TRBV19,TGTGCCAGTAGTATTTGGGGGGGGAGGGGACGTCCGAACACTGAAGCTTTCTTT,CASSIWGGRGRPNTEAFF
TRBJ2-7,.,.,TRBV6-4,TGTGCCACCTTCTTGAGGGGGAGCTCCACCTACGAGCAGTACTTC,CATFLRGSSTYEQYF
TRBJ2-7,few,.,TRBV7-8,TGTGCCAGCAGCTCTTCCCAACTAGTCTCCGAGCAGTACTTC,CASSSSQLVSEQYF
TRBJ2-3,.,TRBD2,TRBV4-2,TGTGCCAGCAGCCAAGATTGGCTAGCGGGGGATAGTACGCAGTATTTT,CASSQDWLAGDSTQYF
TRBJ2-5,.,TRBD2,TRBV6-1,TGTGCCAGCAGTGACCCCCGGGTAGCGGGGTTGAATGAGCAGTACTTC,CASSDPRVAGLNEQYF
TRBJ1-5,.,TRBD1,TRBV19,TGTGCCAGTAGTCAGGGGGTTGGGGGTTACAATCAGCCCCAGCATTTT,CASSQGVGGYNQPQHF
TRBJ2-2,.,.,TRBV9,TGTGCCAGCAGCCCGGAGTTTAACACCGGGGAGCTGTTTTTT,CASSPEFNTGELFF
TRBJ2-3,.,TRBD1,TRBV5-6,TGTGCCAGCAGCCCTGGACAGGGTACAGATACGCAGTATTTT,CASSPGQGTDTQYF
TRBJ2-5,.,TRBD2,TRBV5-4,TGTGCCAGCAGTCCTGCGAGGAGCGGGGGGACTGAGACCCAGTACTTC,CASSPARSGGTETQYF
TRBJ1-3,.,TRBD1,TRBV5-1,TGCGCCAGCAGCTTGGTGGGACAGGGCTCTGGAAACACCATATATTTT,CASSLVGQGSGNTIYF
TRBJ1-2,.,.,TRBV5-6,TGTGCCAGCAGCTTGGCACAACCTCCCGCAACGGAGTATGGCTACACCTTC,CASSLAQPPATEYGYTF
TRBJ1-3,few,.,TRBV9,TGTGCCAGCACCACGGGGAACATTCCTGGAAACACCATATATTTT,CASTTGNIPGNTIYF
TRBJ2-3,.,TRBD2,TRBV18,TGTGCCAGCTCGCACAGCGGGGCGAGCACAGATACGCAGTATTTT,CASSHSGASTDTQYF
TRBJ1-5,.,TRBD1,TRBV19,TGTGCCAGTAGTATAGAGGCAGGGGGGAATCAGCCCCAGCATTTT,CASSIEAGGNQPQHF
TRBJ1-1,few,.,TRBV27,TGTGCCAGCAGTTCGAGCCCGAACACTGAAGCTTTCTTT,CASSSSPNTEAFF